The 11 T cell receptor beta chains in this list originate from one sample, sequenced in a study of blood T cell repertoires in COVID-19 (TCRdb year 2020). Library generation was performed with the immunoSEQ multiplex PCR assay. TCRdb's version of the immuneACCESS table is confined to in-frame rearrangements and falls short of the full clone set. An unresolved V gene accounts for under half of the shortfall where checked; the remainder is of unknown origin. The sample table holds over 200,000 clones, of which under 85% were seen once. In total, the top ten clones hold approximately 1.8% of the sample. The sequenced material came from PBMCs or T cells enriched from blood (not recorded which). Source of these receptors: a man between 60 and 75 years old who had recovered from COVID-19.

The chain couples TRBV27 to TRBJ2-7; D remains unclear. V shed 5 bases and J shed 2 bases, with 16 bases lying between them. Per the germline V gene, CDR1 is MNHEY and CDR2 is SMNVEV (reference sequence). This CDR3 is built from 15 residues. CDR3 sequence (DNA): TGTGCCAGCAGTCCCCAAACGTCGGCGGCCTACGAGCAGTACTTC. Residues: CASSPQTSAAYEQYF.

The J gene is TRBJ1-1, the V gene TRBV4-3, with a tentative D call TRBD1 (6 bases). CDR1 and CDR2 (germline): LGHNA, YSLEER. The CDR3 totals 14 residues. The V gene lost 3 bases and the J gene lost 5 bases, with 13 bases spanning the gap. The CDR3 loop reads CASSQTTGGTEAFF. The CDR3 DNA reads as TGCGCCAGCAGCCAGACGACAGGTGGAACTGAAGCTTTCTTT.

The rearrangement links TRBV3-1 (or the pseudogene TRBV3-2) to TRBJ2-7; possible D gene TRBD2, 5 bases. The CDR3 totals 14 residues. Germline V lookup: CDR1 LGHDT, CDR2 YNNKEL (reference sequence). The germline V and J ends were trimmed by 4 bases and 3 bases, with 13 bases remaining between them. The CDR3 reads CASSPRVGGYEQYF. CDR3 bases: TGTGCCAGCAGCCCGCGCGTCGGAGGCTACGAGCAGTACTTC.

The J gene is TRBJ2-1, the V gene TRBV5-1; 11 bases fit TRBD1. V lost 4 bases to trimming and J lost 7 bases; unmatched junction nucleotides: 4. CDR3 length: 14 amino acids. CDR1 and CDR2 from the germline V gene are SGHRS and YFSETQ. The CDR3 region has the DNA TGCGCCAGCAGCAGGGGACAGGGGGTGAATGAGCAGTTCTTC. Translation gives CASSRGQGVNEQFF.

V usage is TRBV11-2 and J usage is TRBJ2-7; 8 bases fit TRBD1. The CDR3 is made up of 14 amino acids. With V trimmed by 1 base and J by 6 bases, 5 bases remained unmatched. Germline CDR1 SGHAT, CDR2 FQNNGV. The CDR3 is CASSLAQGAGEQYF. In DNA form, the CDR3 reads TGTGCCAGCAGCTTAGCCCAGGGGGCTGGCGAGCAGTACTTC.

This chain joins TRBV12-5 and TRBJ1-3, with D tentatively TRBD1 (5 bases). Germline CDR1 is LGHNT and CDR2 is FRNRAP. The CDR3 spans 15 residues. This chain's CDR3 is CGQLFPPSSGNTIYF. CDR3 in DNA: TGTGGACAGCTTTTCCCACCTAGCTCTGGAAACACCATATATTTT. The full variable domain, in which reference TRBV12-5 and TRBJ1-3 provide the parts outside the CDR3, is DARVTQTPRHKVTEMGQEVTMRCQPILGHNTVFWYRQTMMQGLELLAYFRNRAPLDDSGMPKDRFSAEMPDATLATLKIQPSEPRDSAVYFCGQLFPPSSGNTIYFGEGSWLTVV.

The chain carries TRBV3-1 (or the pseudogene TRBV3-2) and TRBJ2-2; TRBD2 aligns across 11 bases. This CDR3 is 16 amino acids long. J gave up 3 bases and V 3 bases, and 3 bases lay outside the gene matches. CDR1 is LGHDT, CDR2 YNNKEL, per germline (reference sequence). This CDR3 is CASSQYSGGDTGELFF. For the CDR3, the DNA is TGTGCCAGCAGCCAGTATAGCGGGGGGGACACCGGGGAGCTGTTTTTT.

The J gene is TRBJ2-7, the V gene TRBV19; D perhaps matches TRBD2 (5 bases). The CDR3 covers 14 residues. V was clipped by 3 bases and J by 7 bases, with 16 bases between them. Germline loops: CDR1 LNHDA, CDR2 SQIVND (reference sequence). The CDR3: CASSIRRGVGEQYF. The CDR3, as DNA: TGTGCCAGTAGTATTCGACGGGGAGTGGGGGAGCAGTACTTC.

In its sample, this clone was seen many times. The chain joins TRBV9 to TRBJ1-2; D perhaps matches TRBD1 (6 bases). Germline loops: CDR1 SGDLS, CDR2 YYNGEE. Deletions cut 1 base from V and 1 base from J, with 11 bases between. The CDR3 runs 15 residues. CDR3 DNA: TGTGCCAGCAGCGTAAAAGCAGGGGTTAACTATGGCTACACCTTC. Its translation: CASSVKAGVNYGYTF.

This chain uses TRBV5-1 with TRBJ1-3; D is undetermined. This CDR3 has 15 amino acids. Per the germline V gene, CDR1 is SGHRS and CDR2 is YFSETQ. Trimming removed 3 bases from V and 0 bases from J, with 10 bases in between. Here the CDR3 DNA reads TGCGCCAGCAGCTCCAGCGGGGACTCTGGAAACACCATATATTTT. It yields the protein CASSSSGDSGNTIYF.

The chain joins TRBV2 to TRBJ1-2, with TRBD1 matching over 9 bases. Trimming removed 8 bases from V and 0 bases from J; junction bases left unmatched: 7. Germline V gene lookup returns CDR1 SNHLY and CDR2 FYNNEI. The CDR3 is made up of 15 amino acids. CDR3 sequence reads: CASQRDRATNYGYTF. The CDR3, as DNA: TGTGCCAGCCAGAGGGACAGGGCTACTAACTATGGCTACACCTTC.